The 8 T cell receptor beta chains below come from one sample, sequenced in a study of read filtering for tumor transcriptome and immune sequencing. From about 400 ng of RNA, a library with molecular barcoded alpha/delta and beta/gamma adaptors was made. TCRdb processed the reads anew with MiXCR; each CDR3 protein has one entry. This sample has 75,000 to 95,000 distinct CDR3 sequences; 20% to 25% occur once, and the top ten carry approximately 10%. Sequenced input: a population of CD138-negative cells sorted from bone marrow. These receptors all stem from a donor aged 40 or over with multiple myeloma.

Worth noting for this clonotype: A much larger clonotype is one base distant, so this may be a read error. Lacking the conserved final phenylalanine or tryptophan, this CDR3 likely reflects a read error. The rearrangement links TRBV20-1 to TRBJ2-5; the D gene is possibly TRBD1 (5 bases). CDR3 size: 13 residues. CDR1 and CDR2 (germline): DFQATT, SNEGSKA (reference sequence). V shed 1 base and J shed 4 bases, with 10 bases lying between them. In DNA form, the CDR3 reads TGCAGTGCTAGAGGTGGGGCGCGAGAGACCCAGTACATC. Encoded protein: CSARGGARETQYI.

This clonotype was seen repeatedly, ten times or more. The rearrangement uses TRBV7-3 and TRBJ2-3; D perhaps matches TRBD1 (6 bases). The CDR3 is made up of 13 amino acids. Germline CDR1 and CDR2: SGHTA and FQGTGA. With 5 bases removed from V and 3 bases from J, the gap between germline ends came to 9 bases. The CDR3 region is CASSAGVTDTQYF. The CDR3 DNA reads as TGTGCCAGCAGCGCAGGGGTAACAGATACGCAGTATTTT.

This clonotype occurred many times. CDR3: CSGVTGDSPYEQYF. The CDR3 nucleotides read TGCAGCGGGGTGACAGGGGACAGTCCCTACGAGCAGTACTTC. The chain joins TRBV29-1 to TRBJ2-7, with 8 bases fitting TRBD1. Germline V lookup: CDR1 SQVTM, CDR2 ANQGSEA. The CDR3 spans 14 residues. V trimming: 7 bases; J trimming: 2 bases; junction bases outside the gene matches: 10.

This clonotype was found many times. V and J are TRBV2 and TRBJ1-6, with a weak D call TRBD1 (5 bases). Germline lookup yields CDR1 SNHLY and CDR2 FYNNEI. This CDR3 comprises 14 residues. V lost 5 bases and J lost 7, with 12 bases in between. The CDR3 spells CASSIPQANSPLHF. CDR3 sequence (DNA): TGTGCCAGCAGTATCCCACAGGCGAATTCACCCCTCCACTTT. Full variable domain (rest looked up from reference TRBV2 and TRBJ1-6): EPEVTQTPSHQVTQMGQEVILRCVPISNHLYFYWYRQILGQKVEFLVSFYNNEISEKSEIFDDQFSVERPDGSNFTLKIRSTKLEDSAMYFCASSIPQANSPLHFGNGTRLTVT.

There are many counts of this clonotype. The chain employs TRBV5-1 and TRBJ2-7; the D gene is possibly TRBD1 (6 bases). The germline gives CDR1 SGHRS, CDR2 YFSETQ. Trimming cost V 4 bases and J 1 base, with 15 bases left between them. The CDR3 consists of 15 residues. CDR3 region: CASSPRVGGSYEQYF. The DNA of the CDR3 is TGCGCCAGCAGCCCACGGGTAGGGGGTTCCTACGAGCAGTACTTC.

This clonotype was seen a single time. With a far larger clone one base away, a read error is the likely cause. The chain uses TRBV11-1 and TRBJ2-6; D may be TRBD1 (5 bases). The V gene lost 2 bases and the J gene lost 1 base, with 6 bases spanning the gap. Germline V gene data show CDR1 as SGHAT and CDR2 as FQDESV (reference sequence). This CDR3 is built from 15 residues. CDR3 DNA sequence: TGTGCCAGCAGCTTACAGGGATCTGGGGCCAACGTCCTGACTTTC. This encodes CASSLQGSGANVLTF.

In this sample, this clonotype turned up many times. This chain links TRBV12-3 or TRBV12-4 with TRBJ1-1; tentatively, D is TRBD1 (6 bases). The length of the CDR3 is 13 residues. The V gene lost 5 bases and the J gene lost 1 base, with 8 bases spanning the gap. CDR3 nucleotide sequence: TGTGCCAGCAGTACCAGGGGGAACACTGAAGCTTTCTTT. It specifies CASSTRGNTEAFF.

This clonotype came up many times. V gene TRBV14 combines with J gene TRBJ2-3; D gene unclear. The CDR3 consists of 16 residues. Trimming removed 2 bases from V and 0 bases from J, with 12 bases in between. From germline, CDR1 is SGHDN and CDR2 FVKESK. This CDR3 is CASSQTLHLSTDTQYF. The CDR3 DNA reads TGTGCCAGCAGCCAAACGCTCCACCTGAGCACAGATACGCAGTATTTT.